This passage covers 27 T cell receptor beta chains from one sample sequenced in a study of T cell responses to AZD1222 COVID-19 vaccine. Assay used: immunoSEQ multiplex PCR; TCRdb lists only in-frame clones, some missing. The top ten clones hold about 28% of a sample with tens of thousands of clones, 89% of them seen once. Sample: peripheral blood, taken 28 days after the second AZD1222 dose. These receptors originate from an adult who received the AZD1222 COVID-19 vaccine.

The rearrangement joins TRBV20-1 to TRBJ1-2; D remains unclear. Trimming stripped 3 bases from V and 6 bases from J, with 8 bases between. This CDR3 is 11 amino acids long. From germline, CDR1 is DFQATT and CDR2 SNEGSKA (reference sequence). The CDR3 bases are TGCAGTGCTAGGGGTCCAGATGGCTACACCTTC. Residues: CSARGPDGYTF.

The chain is built from TRBV6-2 or TRBV6-3 and TRBJ2-3; a weak D match, TRBD1 (6 bases). Germline V gene lookup returns CDR1 MNHEY and CDR2 SVGEGT. The CDR3 is 15 residues long. The V end lost 2 bases, the J end lost 4 bases, and 13 bases lay between the germline ends. DNA of the CDR3: TGTGCCAGCAGTTACACAGGGAGAGCGTCAGATACGCAGTATTTT. Its translation: CASSYTGRASDTQYF.

The chain carries TRBV27 and TRBJ1-6; D call uncertain. In germline, CDR1 is MNHEY, CDR2 SMNVEV (reference sequence). The CDR3 covers 12 residues. The ends were cut back, 3 bases at V and 10 bases at J, with 7 bases in the middle. CDR3 region: CASSFGQSPLHF. CDR3 nucleotides: TGTGCCAGCAGTTTTGGTCAGTCACCCCTCCACTTT.

The chain is built from TRBV7-2 and TRBJ2-7, with TRBD2 matching 14 bases. Germline CDR1 is SGHTA and CDR2 is FQGNSA. The CDR3 has 16 amino acids. J was trimmed by 4 bases and V by 4 bases; bases with no gene match: 6. This CDR3 reads CASSSPTSGRVYEQYF. CDR3 sequence (DNA): TGTGCCAGCAGCTCACCGACTAGCGGGAGGGTATACGAGCAGTACTTC. Based on the CDR3 plus reference TRBV7-2 and TRBJ2-7, the full variable domain is GAGVSQSPSNKVTEKGKDVELRCDPISGHTALYWYRQSLGQGLEFLIYFQGNSAPDKSGLPSDRFSAERTGGSVSTLTIQRTQQEDSAVYLCASSSPTSGRVYEQYFGPGTRLTVT.

The chain combines TRBV7-3 with TRBJ2-3; 8 bases fit TRBD2. The germline gives CDR1 SGHTA, CDR2 FQGTGA. The CDR3 is made up of 15 amino acids. V shed 4 bases and J 1 base; nucleotides not matched to a gene: 4. The CDR3 region has the DNA TGTGCCAGCAGCTCGCTAGCGGGCCGCACAGATACGCAGTATTTT. This codes for CASSSLAGRTDTQYF. Together with reference TRBV7-3 and TRBJ2-3, the CDR3 gives the full variable domain: GAGVSQTPSNKVTEKGKYVELRCDPISGHTALYWYRQSLGQGPEFLIYFQGTGAADDSGLPNDRFFAVRPEGSVSTLKIQRTERGDSAVYLCASSSLAGRTDTQYFGPGTRLTVL.

The V gene is TRBV27, the J gene TRBJ1-6; no firm D call. From germline, CDR1 is MNHEY and CDR2 SMNVEV (reference sequence). V lost 8 bases and J 2 bases, leaving 4 bases between the germline ends. CDR3 size: 12 residues. The CDR3 DNA reads TGTGCCAGCGGGACCTATAATTCACCCCTCCACTTT. It specifies CASGTYNSPLHF.

The chain recombines TRBV9 with TRBJ2-7; no firm D call. The CDR3 runs to 14 residues. Germline CDR1 is SGDLS and CDR2 is YYNGEE. Trimming removed 2 bases from V and 2 bases from J, with 11 bases in between. The CDR3, as DNA: TGTGCCAGCAGCGTTAGGTACGAGACCTACGAGCAGTACTTC. This encodes CASSVRYETYEQYF.

The chain recombines TRBV5-1 with TRBJ2-7; 11 positions agree with TRBD2. The CDR3 runs 15 residues. Germline values: CDR1 SGHRS, CDR2 YFSETQ. V shed 4 bases and J 5 bases; nucleotides not matched to a gene: 8. This CDR3 is CASSPQTSGANEQYF. The CDR3 nucleotides are TGCGCCAGCAGCCCCCAGACTAGCGGGGCAAACGAGCAGTACTTC.

V usage is TRBV19 and J usage is TRBJ1-5; D not certain. The CDR3 consists of 14 residues. V lost 6 bases and J 2 bases, leaving 11 bases between the germline ends. Per the germline V gene, CDR1 is LNHDA and CDR2 is SQIVND (reference sequence). The CDR3 bases are TGTGCCAGTAGGGGGTTGGTGGGCAATCAGCCCCAGCATTTT. Protein: CASRGLVGNQPQHF. Variable domain in full (rest from reference TRBV19 and TRBJ1-5): DGGITQSPKYLFRKEGQNVTLSCEQNLNHDAMYWYRQDPGQGLRLIYYSQIVNDFQKGDIAEGYSVSREKKESFPLTVTSAQKNPTAFYLCASRGLVGNQPQHFGDGTRLSIL.

This chain joins TRBV6-5 and TRBJ1-1, with D possibly matching TRBD1 (6 bases). The germline V gene has CDR1 MNHEY and CDR2 SVGAGI. The CDR3 spans 12 residues. Trimming pared 11 bases from V and 5 bases from J, leaving 15 bases between. CDR3 DNA sequence: TGTGCCGGGGGGGGCAGGGTGACTGAAGCTTTCTTT. Protein sequence: CAGGGRVTEAFF.

The chain combines TRBV5-4 with TRBJ1-1, with D perhaps TRBD1 (5 bases). Germline V gene sequence: CDR1 SGHNT, CDR2 YYREEE (reference sequence). This CDR3 comprises 14 residues. Trimming took 3 bases from V and 1 from J, leaving 10 bases between them. CDR3 nucleotides: TGTGCCAGCAGCTATGAGGGGAGGAACACTGAAGCTTTCTTT. Its protein product is CASSYEGRNTEAFF. The full variable domain, completed using reference TRBV5-4 and TRBJ1-1, is ETGVTQSPTHLIKTRGQQVTLRCSSQSGHNTVSWYQQALGQGPQFIFQYYREEENGRGNFPPRFSGLQFPNYSSELNVNALELDDSALYLCASSYEGRNTEAFFGQGTRLTVV.

This clone was seen once. The rearrangement uses TRBV3-1 (or the pseudogene TRBV3-2) and TRBJ1-1; D unclear. The length of the CDR3 is 13 residues. Germline lookup yields CDR1 LGHDT and CDR2 YNNKEL (reference sequence). The V and J ends lost 3 bases and 3 bases respectively, with 8 bases between them. The CDR3 bases are TGTGCCAGCAGCCAGGGCAGCCACACTGAAGCTTTCTTT. Translation gives CASSQGSHTEAFF.

V and J are TRBV6-1 and TRBJ2-1, with a tentative D call TRBD2 (5 bases). The germline V gene has CDR1 MNHNS and CDR2 SASEGT. V was pared by 2 bases and J by 7 bases, with 24 bases between. The CDR3 runs to 18 residues. The CDR3 loop is CASSETHPGLATVNEQFF. The CDR3 DNA reads as TGTGCCAGCAGTGAAACACATCCGGGCCTAGCCACCGTTAATGAGCAGTTCTTC.

The chain recombines TRBV5-1 with TRBJ2-2, with D maybe TRBD2 (6 bases). CDR3 length equals 19 residues. Trimming cost V 0 bases and J 3 bases, with 21 bases left between them. The germline V gene has CDR1 SGHRS and CDR2 YFSETQ. CDR3 in amino acids: CASSLAVLRLEGYTGELFF. CDR3 nucleotides: TGCGCCAGCAGCTTGGCCGTGTTGAGACTAGAAGGGTACACCGGGGAGCTGTTTTTT.

This chain connects TRBV6-5 to TRBJ2-6, with a weak D call TRBD2 (5 bases). Trimming stripped 6 bases from V and 2 bases from J, with 11 bases between. Germline loops: CDR1 MNHEY, CDR2 SVGAGI. The CDR3 consists of 15 residues. The CDR3 protein is CASRTGVAGANVLTF. The DNA for the CDR3 is TGTGCCAGCAGGACCGGGGTGGCTGGGGCCAACGTCCTGACTTTC.

The chain links TRBV7-6 to TRBJ2-7, with D unresolved. The CDR3 has 13 residues. V lost 6 bases and J 4 bases, leaving 13 bases between the germline ends. CDR1 is SGHVS and CDR2 is FNYEAQ in the germline V gene. CDR3 amino acids: CASSPPGSYEQYF. CDR3 nucleotides: TGTGCCAGCAGTCCCCCAGGTTCTTACGAGCAGTACTTC.

This chain links TRBV12-3 or TRBV12-4 with TRBJ1-6; D call uncertain. The CDR3 runs to 11 residues. V was shortened by 3 bases and J by 14 bases, with 8 bases between the two germline ends. CDR3 coding DNA: TGTGCCAGCAGTTTGGGGTTAACCCTCCACTTT. Amino acids: CASSLGLTLHF.

The chain is built from TRBV18 and TRBJ2-3; tentative D call: TRBD2 (6 bases). The ends were cut back, 2 bases at V and 6 bases at J, with 12 bases in the middle. CDR1 is KGHSH and CDR2 is LQKENI in the germline V gene. The CDR3 spans 14 residues. CDR3 sequence (DNA): TGTGCCAGCTCACCAGGGATCGGGGGTGATACGCAGTATTTT. Protein sequence: CASSPGIGGDTQYF. The whole variable domain, remainder taken from reference TRBV18 and TRBJ2-3, is NAGVMQNPRHLVRRRGQEARLRCSPMKGHSHVYWYRQLPEEGLKFMVYLQKENIIDESGMPKERFSAEFPKEGPSILRIQQVVRGDSAAYFCASSPGIGGDTQYFGPGTRLTVL.

J is TRBJ2-1 and V is TRBV5-1; 10 bases are shared with TRBD1. This CDR3 is built from 15 residues. The trim removed 4 bases at V and 8 bases at J, leaving 9 bases unmatched. Germline V gene sequence: CDR1 SGHRS, CDR2 YFSETQ. The DNA of the CDR3 is TGCGCCAGCAGCACCGGACAGGGGGGTTTGGATGAGCAGTTCTTC. Translated: CASSTGQGGLDEQFF.

The chain recombines TRBV3-1 (or the pseudogene TRBV3-2) with TRBJ1-3; D might be TRBD1 (6 bases). V lost 0 bases and J lost 0, with 15 bases in between. There are 18 residues in the CDR3. From germline, CDR1 is LGHDT and CDR2 YNNKEL (reference sequence). CDR3 sequence: CASSQDRGTPPSGNTIYF. DNA of the CDR3: TGTGCCAGCAGCCAAGATAGGGGGACTCCCCCCTCTGGAAACACCATATATTTT.

This rearrangement joins TRBV18 to TRBJ2-1; D not certain. This CDR3 is 14 amino acids long. Between the trimmed V and J ends, which lost 1 base and 5 bases, there was a span of 9 bases. Germline CDR1 reads KGHSH; CDR2 reads LQKENI. CDR3 amino acids: CASSPQARDNEQFF. The DNA of the CDR3 is TGTGCCAGCTCACCACAGGCCCGCGACAATGAGCAGTTCTTC.

V is TRBV5-1 and J is TRBJ1-2; 12 positions match TRBD1. The germline gives CDR1 SGHRS, CDR2 YFSETQ. The CDR3 has 16 residues. The junction had 11 bases not matched to a gene; V was cut back by 4 bases and J by 7 bases. CDR3 nucleotide sequence: TGCGCCAGCAGCAGCGGGACAGGGGGCACAACGGGTGGCTACACCTTC. Protein: CASSSGTGGTTGGYTF.

The chain links TRBV10-3 to TRBJ2-3, with D possibly being TRBD1 or TRBD2 (5 bases each). Per germline, CDR1 ENHRY and CDR2 SYGVKD. CDR3 length: 14 amino acids. The germline V and J ends were trimmed by 3 bases and 4 bases, with 11 bases remaining between them. The CDR3: CAISDSGRPDTQYF. The CDR3 DNA reads as TGTGCCATCAGTGATTCAGGGAGACCAGATACGCAGTATTTT.

The table lists this clone with a count of one. The CDR3 sequence is CASSVERGASGNTIYF. CDR3 nucleotides: TGTGCCAGCAGCGTAGAAAGGGGCGCGTCTGGAAACACCATATATTTT. V is TRBV9 and J is TRBJ1-3, with D possibly matching TRBD1 (5 bases). The V and J ends lost 0 bases and 1 base respectively, with 11 bases between them. In germline, CDR1 is SGDLS, CDR2 YYNGEE. This CDR3 is built from 16 residues.

This clone came up once. The chain couples TRBV5-5 to TRBJ1-4; the D is unclear. The CDR3 spans 15 residues. Germline V gives CDR1 SGHKS, CDR2 YYEKEE (reference sequence). Trimming removed 4 bases at V and 4 bases at J, with 14 bases between. In nucleotides, the CDR3 is TGTGCCAGCAGCGCCCAAGCGCAGGTTAATGAAAAACTGTTTTTT. It specifies CASSAQAQVNEKLFF.

This clone was recorded a few times. The genes are TRBV29-1 and TRBJ1-1; D is unclear. V was trimmed by 6 bases and J by 1 base, leaving 12 bases between them. The CDR3 has 13 amino acids. Germline V gene data show CDR1 as SQVTM and CDR2 as ANQGSEA. The CDR3, as DNA: TGCAGCGTCGGGTTGGTAGCGAACACTGAAGCTTTCTTT. It specifies CSVGLVANTEAFF.

The chain combines TRBV3-1 (or the pseudogene TRBV3-2) with TRBJ2-2; D not certain. Trimming removed 9 bases from V and 5 bases from J, with 13 bases in between. The CDR3 has 13 amino acids. In germline, CDR1 is LGHDT, CDR2 YNNKEL (reference sequence). The CDR3 nucleotides read TGTGCCAGTGCCCAGGTGGGAACCGGGGAGCTGTTTTTT. Its protein is CASAQVGTGELFF.